The 14 T cell receptor beta chains presented below share a single source sample, sequenced in a study of shared clonotypes between healthy human individuals. Naive CD8 cells were CD45RO-negative, positively selected for CCR7, excluding terminally differentiated effector memory CD45RA+ cells. Profiling relied on immunoSEQ multiplex PCR, and the TCRdb table lists in-frame clones only, not all of them. The table records some 2 million clones, about 95% of them present only once. Source material: naive CD8+ T cells sorted from blood. All receptors derive from a man between 18 and 35 years old in good health.

CDR3 bases: TGTGCCACCAGCTCTGGAGGTTGGGAAGAGCAGTACTTC. Translating it yields CATSSGGWEEQYF. J is TRBJ2-7 and V is TRBV15, with D possibly TRBD2 on 5 matching bases. The ends were cut back, 5 bases at V and 7 bases at J, with 15 bases in the middle. This CDR3 comprises 13 residues. Germline assignment: CDR1 LNHNV and CDR2 YYDKDF (reference sequence).

For this clone: The sample holds other DNA sequences that translate to the same CDR3. Here the CDR3 DNA reads TGTGCCAGCAGTTTTCGGGACAGCTACAATGAGCAGTTCTTC. This gives the protein CASSFRDSYNEQFF. This chain uses TRBV27 with TRBJ2-1; 7 bases fit TRBD1. CDR1 and CDR2 (germline): MNHEY, SMNVEV (reference sequence). Germline trimming cut 3 bases from V and 3 bases from J; bases unmatched to any gene: 2. The CDR3 contains 14 residues.

The rearrangement links TRBV7-9 to TRBJ1-1, with a tentative D call TRBD1 (6 bases). Trimming removed 2 bases at V and 1 base at J, with 17 bases between. Germline CDR1 reads SEHNR; CDR2 reads FQNEAQ (reference sequence). The CDR3 has 17 amino acids. In DNA form, the CDR3 reads TGTGCCAGCAGCTTAAAGGGATCAGGGGTTGAGAACACTGAAGCTTTCTTT. Encoded protein: CASSLKGSGVENTEAFF.

In its sample, this clone was seen a few times. The V and J genes are TRBV7-6 and TRBJ2-7; 8 nucleotides align to TRBD2. Germline CDR1 SGHVS, CDR2 FNYEAQ. CDR3 length: 15 residues. J gave up 2 bases and V 2 bases, and 5 bases lay outside the gene matches. The CDR3 DNA is TGTGCCAGCAGCTTAACGGGGGGGTTCCCCTACGAGCAGTACTTC. It yields the protein CASSLTGGFPYEQYF. Together with reference TRBV7-6 and TRBJ2-7, the CDR3 gives the full variable domain: GAGVSQSPRYKVTKRGQDVALRCDPISGHVSLYWYRQALGQGPEFLTYFNYEAQQDKSGLPNDRFSAERPEGSISTLTIQRTEQRDSAMYRCASSLTGGFPYEQYFGPGTRLTVT.

This clone turned up a few times. The chain employs TRBV28 and TRBJ2-7; perhaps TRBD2 as D (6 bases). Trimming stripped 10 bases from V and 7 bases from J, with 29 bases between. CDR3 length equals 16 residues. Germline V lookup: CDR1 MDHEN, CDR2 SYDVKM. The CDR3 loop is CATQNQGGPVFMEQYF. CDR3 in DNA: TGTGCCACGCAAAACCAAGGAGGGCCTGTGTTTATGGAGCAGTACTTC.

The chain couples TRBV30 to TRBJ2-5, with 10 bases identical to TRBD1. Germline V gene lookup returns CDR1 GTSNPN and CDR2 SVGIG (reference sequence). V lost 1 base and J lost 3; bases outside the gene matches: 8. The CDR3 loop spans 16 amino acids. The CDR3 protein is CAWSGHLGTGEETQYF. The CDR3 nucleotides are TGTGCCTGGAGTGGACACCTCGGGACAGGGGAAGAGACCCAGTACTTC.

The rearrangement uses TRBV7-9 and TRBJ1-2, with a weak D call TRBD1 (5 bases). CDR3 length: 14 amino acids. The germline V gene has CDR1 SEHNR and CDR2 FQNEAQ (reference sequence). Trimming cost V 5 bases and J 6 bases, with 16 bases left between them. The CDR3 nucleotides are TGTGCCAGCAGCCCCTTGGCAGGGATCCATGGCTACACCTTC. The encoded protein is CASSPLAGIHGYTF.

The gene calls are TRBV7-2 and TRBJ2-7; TRBD1 agrees at 8 bases. The V segment lost 6 bases and the J segment 0 bases; nucleotides outside the gene matches: 4. Per the germline V gene, CDR1 is SGHTA and CDR2 is FQGNSA. The CDR3 runs to 14 residues. The CDR3 is CASRNRGDSYEQYF. The CDR3 region has the DNA TGTGCCAGCAGGAACAGGGGGGACTCCTACGAGCAGTACTTC.

On this clone: At the DNA level, this CDR3 is encoded by other sequences in the same sample as well. The chain uses TRBV19 and TRBJ1-1; D unclear. Germline V lookup: CDR1 LNHDA, CDR2 SQIVND (reference sequence). V shed 1 base and J shed 1 base, with 7 bases lying between them. The CDR3 has 14 residues. The DNA of the CDR3 is TGTGCCAGTAGTATAGGGCCACCGAACACTGAAGCTTTCTTT. This translates into CASSIGPPNTEAFF.

The J gene is TRBJ1-2, the V gene TRBV7-9, with D maybe TRBD1 (5 bases). The CDR3 covers 14 residues. CDR1 SEHNR and CDR2 FQNEAQ come from the germline V gene (reference sequence). The V and J ends lost 1 base and 8 bases respectively, with 14 bases between them. The CDR3 DNA is TGTGCCAGCAGCTTAGAGGAGGGGCCGGGCGGCTACACCTTC. Its protein product is CASSLEEGPGGYTF.

J is TRBJ2-5 and V is TRBV6-1, with 10 bases aligning to TRBD2. Germline V lookup: CDR1 MNHNS, CDR2 SASEGT. V lost 3 bases to trimming and J lost 3 bases; unmatched junction nucleotides: 13. The CDR3 is made up of 18 amino acids. The CDR3 DNA follows: TGTGCCAGCAGTGAGGAACTAGCGGGACTAAATGACGAAGAGACCCAGTACTTC. Translation: CASSEELAGLNDEETQYF.

This chain links TRBV4-2 with TRBJ1-2; unclear D gene. The ends were cut back, 0 bases at V and 3 bases at J, with 11 bases in the middle. The CDR3 is made up of 15 amino acids. Germline lookup yields CDR1 LGHNA and CDR2 YNFKEQ. The CDR3 nucleotides are TGTGCCAGCAGCCAAGACGCCACCGAGGACTATGGCTACACCTTC. The encoded protein is CASSQDATEDYGYTF.

V and J are TRBV5-6 and TRBJ1-4; D gene unclear. The germline V and J ends were trimmed by 4 bases and 8 bases, with 21 bases remaining between them. CDR3 size: 16 residues. Germline loops: CDR1 SGHDT, CDR2 YYEEEE. CDR3 protein: CASSQFREGSWEKLFF. The CDR3 DNA reads TGTGCCAGCAGCCAGTTTCGGGAGGGTAGTTGGGAAAAACTGTTTTTT.

About this clone: Other nucleotide sequences in the sample specify the same CDR3. Here the CDR3 DNA reads TGTGCCAGCAGCTTAGAAGACGAGCAGTACTTC. Translation: CASSLEDEQYF. The genes are TRBV7-9 and TRBJ2-7; no clear D gene. This CDR3 spans 11 amino acids. The V gene lost 1 base and the J gene lost 5 bases, with 3 bases spanning the gap. The germline V gene has CDR1 SEHNR and CDR2 FQNEAQ (reference sequence).